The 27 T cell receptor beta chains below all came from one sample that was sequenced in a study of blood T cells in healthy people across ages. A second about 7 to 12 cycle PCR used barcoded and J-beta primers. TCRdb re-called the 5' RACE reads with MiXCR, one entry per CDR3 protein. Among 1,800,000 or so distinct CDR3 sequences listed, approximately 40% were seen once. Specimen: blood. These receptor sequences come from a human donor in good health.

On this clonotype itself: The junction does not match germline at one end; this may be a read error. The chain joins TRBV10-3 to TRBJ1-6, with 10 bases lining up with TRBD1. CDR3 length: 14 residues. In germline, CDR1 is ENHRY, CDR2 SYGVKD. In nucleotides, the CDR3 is TGTGCCACCAGGAAGGGACAGGGGAATTCGCCCCTCCACTTT. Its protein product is CATRKGQGNSPLHF.

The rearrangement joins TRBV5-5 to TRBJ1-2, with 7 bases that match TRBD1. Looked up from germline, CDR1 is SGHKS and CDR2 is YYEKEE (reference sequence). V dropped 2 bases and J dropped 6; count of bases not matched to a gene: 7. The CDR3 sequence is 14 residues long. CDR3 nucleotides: TGTGCCAGCAGCTTCCCGACAGGGTCTCATGGCTACACCTTC. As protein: CASSFPTGSHGYTF.

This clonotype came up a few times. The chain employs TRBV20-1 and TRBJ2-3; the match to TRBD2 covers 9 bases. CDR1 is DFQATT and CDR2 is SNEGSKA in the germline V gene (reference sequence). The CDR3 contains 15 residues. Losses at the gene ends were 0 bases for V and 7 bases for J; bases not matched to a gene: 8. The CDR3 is CSAREPSGDSNTQYF. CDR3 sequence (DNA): TGCAGTGCTAGAGAGCCTAGCGGGGATTCAAATACGCAGTATTTT.

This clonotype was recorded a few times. The CDR3: CASSLRDNQETQYF. As DNA, the CDR3 is TGCGCCAGCAGCCTGAGGGACAACCAAGAGACCCAGTACTTC. The rearrangement links TRBV5-1 to TRBJ2-5; a possible D gene is TRBD1 (6 bases). CDR3 length: 14 amino acids. V lost 4 bases, J lost 0 bases, and 10 bases lay in between. The germline CDR1 and CDR2 sequences are SGHRS and YFSETQ.

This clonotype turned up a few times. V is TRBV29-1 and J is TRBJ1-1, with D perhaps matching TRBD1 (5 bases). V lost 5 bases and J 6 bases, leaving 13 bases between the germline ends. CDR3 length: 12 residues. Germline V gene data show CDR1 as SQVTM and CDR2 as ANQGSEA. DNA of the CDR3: TGCAGCGTTAATTGGAGACAGTCTGAAGCTTTCTTT. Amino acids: CSVNWRQSEAFF. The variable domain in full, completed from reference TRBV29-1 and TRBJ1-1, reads SAVISQKPSRDICQRGTSLTIQCQVDSQVTMMFWYRQQPGQSLTLIATANQGSEATYESGFVIDKFPISRPNLTFSTLTVSNMSPEDSSIYLCSVNWRQSEAFFGQGTRLTVV.

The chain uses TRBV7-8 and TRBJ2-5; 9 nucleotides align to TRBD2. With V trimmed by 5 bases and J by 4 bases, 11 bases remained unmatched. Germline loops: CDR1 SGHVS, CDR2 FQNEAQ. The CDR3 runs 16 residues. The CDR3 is CASSPLERGVRETQYF. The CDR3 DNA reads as TGTGCCAGCAGCCCGCTCGAGCGGGGGGTGCGAGAGACCCAGTACTTC.

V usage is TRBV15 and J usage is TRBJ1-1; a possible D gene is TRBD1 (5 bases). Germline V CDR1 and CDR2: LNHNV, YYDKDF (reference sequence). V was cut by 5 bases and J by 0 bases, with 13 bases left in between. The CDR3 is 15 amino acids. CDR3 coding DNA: TGTGCCACCAGCGCTCCGGGACTGCTGAACACTGAAGCTTTCTTT. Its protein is CATSAPGLLNTEAFF.

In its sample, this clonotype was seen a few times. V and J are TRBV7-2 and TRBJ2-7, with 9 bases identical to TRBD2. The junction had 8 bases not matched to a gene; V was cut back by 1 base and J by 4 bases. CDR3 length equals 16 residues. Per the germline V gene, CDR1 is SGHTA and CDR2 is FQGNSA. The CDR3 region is CASSLGPSGEIYEQYF. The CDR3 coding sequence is TGTGCCAGCAGCTTAGGTCCTAGCGGGGAAATTTACGAGCAGTACTTC.

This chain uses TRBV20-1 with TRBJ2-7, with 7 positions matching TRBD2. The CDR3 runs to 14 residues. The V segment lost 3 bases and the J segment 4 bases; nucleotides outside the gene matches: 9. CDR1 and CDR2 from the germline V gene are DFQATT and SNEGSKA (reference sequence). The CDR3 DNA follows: TGCAGTGCTAGCAGGCTAGCGGTGCTATACGAGCAGTACTTC. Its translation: CSASRLAVLYEQYF.

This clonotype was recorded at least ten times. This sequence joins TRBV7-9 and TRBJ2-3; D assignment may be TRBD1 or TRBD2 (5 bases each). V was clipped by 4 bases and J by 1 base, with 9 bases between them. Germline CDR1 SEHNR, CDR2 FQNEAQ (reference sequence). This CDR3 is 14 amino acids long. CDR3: CASSWDLRTDTQYF. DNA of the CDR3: TGTGCCAGCAGCTGGGACCTACGCACAGATACGCAGTATTTT.

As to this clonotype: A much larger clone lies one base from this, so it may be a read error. The CDR3 loop reads CARGQGNSNEQYF. DNA of the CDR3: TGTGCCAGGGGACAGGGTAATAGCAATGAGCAGTACTTC. This chain uses TRBV2 with TRBJ2-4, with 9 positions matching TRBD1. The ends lost 9 bases at V and 13 bases at J; junction bases unmatched: 13. Germline CDR1 SNHLY, CDR2 FYNNEI. The CDR3 extends over 13 amino acids.

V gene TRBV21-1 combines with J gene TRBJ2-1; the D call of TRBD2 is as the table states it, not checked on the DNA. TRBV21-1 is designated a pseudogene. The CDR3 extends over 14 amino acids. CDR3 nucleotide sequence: TGTGCCAGCATCAAACTTGGGGAGGGGGATGAGCAGTTCTTC. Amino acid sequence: CASIKLGEGDEQFF.

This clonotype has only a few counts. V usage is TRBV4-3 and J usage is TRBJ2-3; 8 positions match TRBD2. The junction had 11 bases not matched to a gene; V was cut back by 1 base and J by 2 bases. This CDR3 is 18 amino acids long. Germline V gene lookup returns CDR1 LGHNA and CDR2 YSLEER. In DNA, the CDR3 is TGCGCCAGCAGCCAAGGGCTCCCCACTAGCGGCTTCACAGATACGCAGTATTTT. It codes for CASSQGLPTSGFTDTQYF.

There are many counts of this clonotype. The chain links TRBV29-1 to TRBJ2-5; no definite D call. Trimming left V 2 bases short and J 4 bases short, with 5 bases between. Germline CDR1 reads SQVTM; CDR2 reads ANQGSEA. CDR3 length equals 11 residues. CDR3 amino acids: CSVEFSETQYF. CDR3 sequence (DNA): TGCAGCGTTGAATTCTCAGAGACCCAGTACTTC.

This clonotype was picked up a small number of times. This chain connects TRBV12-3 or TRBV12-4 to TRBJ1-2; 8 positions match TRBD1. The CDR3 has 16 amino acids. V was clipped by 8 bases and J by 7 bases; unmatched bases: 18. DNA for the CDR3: TGTGCCAGCGGGCTATACGCAGGGGGCCGTTATGGTGGCTACACCTTC. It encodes CASGLYAGGRYGGYTF.

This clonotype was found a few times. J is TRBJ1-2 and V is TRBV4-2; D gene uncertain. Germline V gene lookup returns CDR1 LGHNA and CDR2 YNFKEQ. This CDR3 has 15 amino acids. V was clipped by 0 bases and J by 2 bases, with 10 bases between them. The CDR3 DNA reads TGTGCCAGCAGCCAAGATATGGGCTTGAACTATGGCTACACCTTC. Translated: CASSQDMGLNYGYTF.

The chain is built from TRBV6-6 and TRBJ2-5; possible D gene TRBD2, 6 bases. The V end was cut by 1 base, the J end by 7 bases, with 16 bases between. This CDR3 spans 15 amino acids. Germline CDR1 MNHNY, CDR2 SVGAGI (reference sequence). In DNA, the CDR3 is TGTGCCAGCAGTTACTGGCGGGGCCCTGAAGGGACCCAGTACTTC. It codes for CASSYWRGPEGTQYF.

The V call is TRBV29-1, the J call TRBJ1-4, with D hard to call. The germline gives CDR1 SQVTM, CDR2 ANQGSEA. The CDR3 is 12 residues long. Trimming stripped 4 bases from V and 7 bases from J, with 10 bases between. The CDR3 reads CSVGGSAEKLFF. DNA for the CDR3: TGCAGCGTTGGCGGTAGCGCTGAAAAACTGTTTTTT.

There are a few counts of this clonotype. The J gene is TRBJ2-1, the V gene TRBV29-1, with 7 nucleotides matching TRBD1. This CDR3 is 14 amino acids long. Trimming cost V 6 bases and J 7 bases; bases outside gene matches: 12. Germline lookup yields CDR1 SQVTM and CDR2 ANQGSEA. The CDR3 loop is CSVLGTVSDNEQFF. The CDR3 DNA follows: TGCAGCGTCCTTGGGACAGTAAGTGATAATGAGCAGTTCTTC.

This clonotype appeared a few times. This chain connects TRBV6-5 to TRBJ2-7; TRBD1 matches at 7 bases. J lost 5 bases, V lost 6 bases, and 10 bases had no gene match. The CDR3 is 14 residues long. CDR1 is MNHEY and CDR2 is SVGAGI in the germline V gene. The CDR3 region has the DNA TGTGCCAGCAGCCTACGACAGGGCCTGGACGAGCAGTACTTC. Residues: CASSLRQGLDEQYF.

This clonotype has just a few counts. In DNA, the CDR3 is TGTGCCAGCAGCGCCAGCGGGGGGGCGAAAGAGACCCAGTACTTC. Translation gives CASSASGGAKETQYF. The V call is TRBV7-6, the J call TRBJ2-5, with TRBD2 identical over 10 bases. V gave up 5 bases and J gave up 3 bases; unmatched junction bases: 6. CDR1 and CDR2 from the germline V gene are SGHVS and FNYEAQ. The CDR3 contains 15 residues.

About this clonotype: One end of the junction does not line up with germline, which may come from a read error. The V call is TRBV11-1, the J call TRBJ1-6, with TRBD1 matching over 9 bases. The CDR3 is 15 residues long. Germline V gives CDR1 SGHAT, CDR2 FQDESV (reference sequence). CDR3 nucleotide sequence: TGTGCCAGCAGCGCTCCGGGACAGGGCTTCTCACCCCTCTACTTT. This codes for CASSAPGQGFSPLYF.

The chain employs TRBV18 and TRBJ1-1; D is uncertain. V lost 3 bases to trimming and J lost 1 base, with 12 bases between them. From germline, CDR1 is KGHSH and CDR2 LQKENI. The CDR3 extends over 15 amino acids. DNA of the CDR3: TGTGCCAGCTCACCCCAGATTGGTGGGAACACTGAAGCTTTCTTT. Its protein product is CASSPQIGGNTEAFF.

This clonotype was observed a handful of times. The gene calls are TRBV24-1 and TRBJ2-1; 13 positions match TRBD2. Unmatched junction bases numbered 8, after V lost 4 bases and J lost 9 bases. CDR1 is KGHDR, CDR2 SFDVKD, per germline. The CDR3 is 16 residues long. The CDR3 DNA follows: TGTGCCACCAGTGAGCCGACTAGCGGGGGGTCATTTGAGCAGTTCTTC. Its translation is CATSEPTSGGSFEQFF.

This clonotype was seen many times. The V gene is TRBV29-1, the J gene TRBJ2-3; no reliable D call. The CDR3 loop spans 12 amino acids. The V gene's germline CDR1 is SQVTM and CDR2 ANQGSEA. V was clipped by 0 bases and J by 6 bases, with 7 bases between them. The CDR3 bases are TGCAGCGTTGAAGATAGAAGGGATACGCAGTATTTT. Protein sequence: CSVEDRRDTQYF.

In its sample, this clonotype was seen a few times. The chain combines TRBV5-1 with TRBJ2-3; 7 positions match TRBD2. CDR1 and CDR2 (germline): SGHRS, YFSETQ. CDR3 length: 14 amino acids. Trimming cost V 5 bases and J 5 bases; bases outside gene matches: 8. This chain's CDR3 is CASRDGGLGDTQYF. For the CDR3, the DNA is TGCGCCAGCAGAGACGGGGGGTTAGGAGATACGCAGTATTTT.

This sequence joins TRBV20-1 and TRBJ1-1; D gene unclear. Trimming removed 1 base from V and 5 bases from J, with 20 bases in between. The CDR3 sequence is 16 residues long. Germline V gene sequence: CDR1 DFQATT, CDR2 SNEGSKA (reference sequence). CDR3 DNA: TGCAGTGCTAGAGGGAAAGAGGGCAGGAGGAATACTGAAGCTTTCTTT. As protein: CSARGKEGRRNTEAFF.